Below, 25 T cell receptor beta chains from the same sample are listed, as sequenced in a study of CD8+CD57+ T cells in acquired aplastic anemia. The authors sequenced patients whose flow cytometry had shown CD8+CD57+ cell expansion. The template used for profiling TCR beta VDJ and CDR3 was genomic DNA. MiXCR, applied by TCRdb to the reads, yields one record per CDR3 protein. The data contain 200,000 to 250,000 distinct CDR3 sequences, under 55% of them singletons. The specimen sequenced was sorted CD4+, CD8+, or CD8+CD57+ T cells (not recorded which) from PBMCs. The receptors derive from a human donor with aplastic anemia.

V is TRBV10-3 and J is TRBJ1-2, with 7 bases matching TRBD1. CDR1 and CDR2 (germline): ENHRY, SYGVKD. The CDR3 has 14 amino acids. V was clipped by 4 bases and J by 8 bases; unmatched bases: 10. Here the CDR3 reads CAISVMTGLEGYTF. Here the CDR3 DNA reads TGTGCCATCAGTGTTATGACAGGGCTGGAAGGCTACACCTTC.

This clonotype showed up many times. This rearrangement joins TRBV2 to TRBJ1-6; no clear D. The CDR3 has 13 residues. Trimming stripped 7 bases from V and 7 bases from J, with 11 bases between. Germline CDR1 and CDR2: SNHLY and FYNNEI. Written as DNA, the CDR3 is TGTGCCAGCACGGCAGAGAAGAATTCACCCCTCCACTTT. This gives the protein CASTAEKNSPLHF.

This clonotype was detected many times. The V and J genes are TRBV7-2 and TRBJ1-1, with 12 bases aligning to TRBD1. Per the germline V gene, CDR1 is SGHTA and CDR2 is FQGNSA. This CDR3 has 14 amino acids. Trimming cost V 5 bases and J 6 bases; bases outside gene matches: 4. CDR3: CASSTGQGASEAFF. CDR3 bases: TGTGCCAGCAGCACGGGACAGGGGGCCTCTGAAGCTTTCTTT.

The V gene is TRBV3-1, the J gene TRBJ1-1, with 9 nucleotides matching TRBD1. This CDR3 comprises 15 residues. The germline V gene encodes CDR1 LGHDT and CDR2 YNNKEL (reference sequence). Trimming removed 1 base from V and 5 bases from J; junction bases left unmatched: 5. The CDR3 DNA reads as TGTGCCAGCAGCCAAGGTACAGGGGGCGAGACTGAAGCTTTCTTT. This gives the protein CASSQGTGGETEAFF.

This clonotype was seen repeatedly, ten times or more. The V and J genes are TRBV9 and TRBJ1-1, with TRBD1 as a possible D gene (6 bases). Trimming took 4 bases from V and 3 from J, leaving 13 bases between them. Looked up from germline, CDR1 is SGDLS and CDR2 is YYNGEE. CDR3 length: 14 residues. The CDR3 region is CASSFTGHDTEAFF. In DNA, the CDR3 is TGTGCCAGCAGCTTCACAGGGCACGACACTGAAGCTTTCTTT.

The rearrangement uses TRBV18 and TRBJ2-5; 9 nucleotides agree with TRBD1. CDR3 size: 18 residues. After removal of 3 bases from V and 0 bases from J, the junction contained 11 bases not matched to a gene. Per germline, CDR1 KGHSH and CDR2 LQKENI. CDR3 sequence reads: CASSPQVPGQGNQETQYF. DNA for the CDR3: TGTGCCAGCTCACCTCAAGTCCCGGGACAGGGAAACCAAGAGACCCAGTACTTC.

This clonotype was detected many times. The J gene is TRBJ2-6, the V gene TRBV5-8; D is unresolved. This CDR3 comprises 15 residues. Germline assignment: CDR1 SGHTS and CDR2 YDEGEE. Between the trimmed V and J ends, which lost 4 bases and 6 bases, there was a span of 14 bases. For the CDR3, the DNA is TGTGCCAGCAGCACCGGCGGCCATGAGGCCAACGTCCTGACTTTC. It translates to CASSTGGHEANVLTF. The whole variable domain, filled in from reference TRBV5-8 and TRBJ2-6, reads EAGVTQSPTHLIKTRGQQATLRCSPISGHTSVYWYQQALGLGLQFLLWYDEGEERNRGNFPPRFSGRQFPNYSSELNVNALELEDSALYLCASSTGGHEANVLTFGAGSRLTVL.

This clonotype has ten or more counts. The rearrangement links TRBV7-2 to TRBJ1-6; D is unresolved. The CDR3 extends over 15 amino acids. Trimming stripped 5 bases from V and 6 bases from J, with 14 bases between. Germline-derived CDR1 and CDR2 are SGHTA and FQGNSA. CDR3 amino acids: CASSLGSPSNSPLHF. CDR3 in DNA: TGTGCCAGCAGCCTCGGGTCTCCGTCTAATTCACCCCTCCACTTT.

J is TRBJ2-7 and V is TRBV7-2; D is unresolved. The ends were cut back, 3 bases at V and 6 bases at J, with 12 bases in the middle. CDR1 SGHTA and CDR2 FQGNSA come from the germline V gene. This CDR3 is 13 amino acids long. The CDR3 reads CASSFRLGTEQYF. The CDR3 nucleotides read TGTGCCAGCAGCTTCCGTCTCGGAACCGAGCAGTACTTC. Filled out from reference TRBV7-2 and TRBJ2-7, the complete variable domain reads GAGVSQSPSNKVTEKGKDVELRCDPISGHTALYWYRQSLGQGLEFLIYFQGNSAPDKSGLPSDRFSAERTGGSVSTLTIQRTQQEDSAVYLCASSFRLGTEQYFGPGTRLTVT.

This clonotype was picked up a small number of times. The chain employs TRBV27 and TRBJ2-1, with TRBD2 identical over 14 bases. Germline trimming cut 5 bases from V and 8 bases from J; bases unmatched to any gene: 14. CDR1 and CDR2 from the germline V gene are MNHEY and SMNVEV (reference sequence). This CDR3 has 18 residues. This chain's CDR3 is CASSPLRLAGGPGYEQFF. CDR3 DNA sequence: TGTGCCAGCAGTCCTCTCCGACTAGCGGGGGGGCCTGGTTATGAGCAGTTCTTC.

The V call is TRBV2, the J call TRBJ1-4; 7 bases line up with TRBD1. V lost 5 bases to trimming and J lost 7 bases; unmatched junction nucleotides: 7. The CDR3 has 14 residues. Germline loops: CDR1 SNHLY, CDR2 FYNNEI. The CDR3: CASSPGTVGEKLFF. DNA of the CDR3: TGTGCCAGCAGTCCCGGGACAGTGGGTGAAAAACTGTTTTTT. Variable domain in full (rest from reference TRBV2 and TRBJ1-4): EPEVTQTPSHQVTQMGQEVILRCVPISNHLYFYWYRQILGQKVEFLVSFYNNEISEKSEIFDDQFSVERPDGSNFTLKIRSTKLEDSAMYFCASSPGTVGEKLFFGSGTQLSVL.

In regard to this clonotype: A much bigger clone sits one base away, suggesting this may be a read error. The chain employs TRBV5-1 and TRBJ1-4; D remains ambiguous. CDR1 is SGHRS, CDR2 YFSETQ, per germline. This CDR3 has 15 amino acids. The CDR3 coding sequence is TGCGCCAGCAGCGCCCCTGGGGTTAATAATGAAAAACCGTTTTTT. Translated: CASSAPGVNNEKPFF.

In regard to this clonotype: This may come from a read error, since a much larger clone is one base off. V is TRBV15 and J is TRBJ2-3, with 7 bases fitting TRBD1. Germline values: CDR1 LNHNV, CDR2 YYDKDF (reference sequence). V lost 5 bases, J lost 1 base, and 6 bases stayed unmatched. The CDR3 runs to 15 residues. CDR3 nucleotide sequence: TGTGCCACCAGCCCCACGAGGGGGCGCACAGATACGCAGTATTTT. This gives the protein CATSPTRGRTDTQYF.

At least ten counts were recorded for this clonotype. The CDR3 DNA reads as TGTGCCATCAGTGAGGGGAATCAGCCCCAGCATTTT. Translated: CAISEGNQPQHF. This chain links TRBV10-3 with TRBJ1-5; no clear D gene. CDR3 size: 12 residues. Germline assignment: CDR1 ENHRY and CDR2 SYGVKD. V lost 2 bases and J lost 4, with 3 bases in between.

The table lists this clonotype with a count of one. This may be a read error: a much more frequent sequence differs by one nucleotide. As DNA, the CDR3 is TGTGCCAGCAGAACAGGGTACGGGCAGTACTTC. It translates to CASRTGYGQYF. This chain joins TRBV6-5 and TRBJ2-7, with D perhaps matching TRBD1 (6 bases). Germline V gives CDR1 MNHEY, CDR2 SVGAGI. The CDR3 is 11 amino acids.

The chain carries TRBV25-1 and TRBJ2-3; D is possibly TRBD2 (5 bases). The germline CDR1 and CDR2 sequences are MGHDK and SYGVNS. This CDR3 is built from 16 residues. Trimming pared 3 bases from V and 5 bases from J, leaving 18 bases between. This CDR3 is CASSESGRLAEDTQYF. The CDR3 DNA reads as TGTGCCAGCAGTGAGAGCGGACGTCTCGCTGAAGATACGCAGTATTTT. The variable domain in full, completed from reference TRBV25-1 and TRBJ2-3, reads EADIYQTPRYLVIGTGKKITLECSQTMGHDKMYWYQQDPGMELHLIHYSYGVNSTEKGDLSSESTVSRIRTEHFPLTLESARPSHTSQYLCASSESGRLAEDTQYFGPGTRLTVL.

This clonotype was seen many times. The germline gene is not matched at one end of the junction; a read error may be the cause. The chain employs TRBV7-7 and TRBJ2-5, with 9 bases lining up with TRBD1. The CDR3 loop spans 14 amino acids. The germline CDR1 and CDR2 sequences are SSHAT and FNYEAQ (reference sequence). This CDR3 is CASSPGQGKETQYF. CDR3 in DNA: TGTGCTAGCAGCCCGGGACAGGGAAAAGAGACCCAGTACTTC.

The CDR3 sequence: CASRPGLMGDTEAFF. The CDR3 DNA follows: TGTGCCAGCAGACCGGGACTTATGGGGGACACTGAAGCTTTCTTT. This chain links TRBV6-6 with TRBJ1-1, with D maybe TRBD1 (5 bases). The germline CDR1 and CDR2 sequences are MNHNY and SVGAGI (reference sequence). V lost 6 bases and J 3 bases, leaving 17 bases between the germline ends. This CDR3 has 15 amino acids.

The sample holds many counts of this clonotype. The gene calls are TRBV28 and TRBJ1-2; TRBD1 agrees at 10 bases. J was trimmed by 5 bases and V by 7 bases; bases with no gene match: 4. The CDR3 has 13 residues. Per the germline V gene, CDR1 is MDHEN and CDR2 is SYDVKM. CDR3 region: CASNRTGGYGYTF. CDR3 nucleotide sequence: TGTGCCAGCAATCGGACAGGGGGGTATGGCTACACCTTC.

As regards this clonotype: A much larger clone lies a single base off, so this may be a read error. Here the CDR3 DNA reads TGTGCCGGCAGGGAAAGCGGGACAGTCAACACTGAAGCTTTCTTT. It translates to CAGRESGTVNTEAFF. The V gene is TRBV6-5, the J gene TRBJ1-1; 7 positions agree with TRBD1. The CDR3 consists of 15 residues. Germline V gives CDR1 MNHEY, CDR2 SVGAGI.

This clonotype was picked up many times. This chain joins TRBV12-3 or TRBV12-4 and TRBJ1-1, with unresolved D. Trimming removed 1 base at V and 4 bases at J, with 13 bases between. This CDR3 is 15 amino acids long. CDR3 residues: CASSLDPGLITEAFF. CDR3 sequence (DNA): TGTGCCAGCAGTTTAGATCCGGGCTTGATCACTGAAGCTTTCTTT.

The sample holds many counts of this clonotype. V is TRBV6-5 and J is TRBJ2-7; a weak D match, TRBD2 (6 bases). This CDR3 region has 15 residues. V lost 2 bases, J lost 1 base, and 12 bases lay in between. From germline, CDR1 is MNHEY and CDR2 SVGAGI. CDR3: CASSYLGGDSYEQYF. The CDR3 DNA reads as TGTGCCAGCAGTTACCTCGGGGGAGATTCCTACGAGCAGTACTTC.

This clonotype has ten or more counts. V gene TRBV18 combines with J gene TRBJ2-5; 9 bases are shared with TRBD2. This CDR3 is 14 amino acids long. Germline V lookup: CDR1 KGHSH, CDR2 LQKENI. Trimming at V came to 4 bases and at J to 2 bases, leaving 2 bases not matched to a gene. Written as DNA, the CDR3 is TGTGCCAGCTCACGGACTAGCGTTCAAGAGACCCAGTACTTC. This encodes CASSRTSVQETQYF.

Concerning this clonotype: Because the CDR3 is missing its conserved closing phenylalanine or tryptophan, this is likely a read error. The genes are TRBV20-1 and TRBJ2-3; 8 nucleotides line up with TRBD2. There are 12 residues in the CDR3. The ends lost 1 base at V and 8 bases at J; junction bases unmatched: 2. Germline V lookup: CDR1 DFQATT, CDR2 SNEGSKA (reference sequence). CDR3 residues: CSARAGGSTQYS. CDR3 DNA: TGCAGTGCTAGAGCGGGGGGGAGTACGCAGTATTCT.

This clonotype has just a few counts. This sequence joins TRBV15 and TRBJ1-2; 7 bases are a match to TRBD1. The V segment lost 0 bases and the J segment 4 bases; nucleotides outside the gene matches: 2. CDR3 size: 14 residues. Germline V gene lookup returns CDR1 LNHNV and CDR2 YYDKDF (reference sequence). CDR3: CATSREAGGYGYTF. In DNA form, the CDR3 reads TGTGCCACCAGCAGAGAGGCAGGGGGCTATGGCTACACCTTC.